This T cell receptor (beta chain) originates from a study of long-term antiretroviral therapy in people with HIV. Germline-derived CDR1 and CDR2 are LNHNV and YYDKDF (reference sequence). The CDR3 length is 15 residues. Trimming removed 0 bases from V and 1 base from J, with 9 bases in between. Study-wide results and caveats: ART-treated samples gained diversity yet remained below transplant donor controls.

The samples, holding roughly 0.95-10 million cryopreserved PBMC, were thawed before DNA extraction was carried out. Assay version v3.0 of immunoSEQ was used, and it was run at survey level. Using immunoSEQ multiplex PCR, the repertoire was profiled, and TCRdb retains in-frame clones only, with some absent. The top ten hold over 2% of the sample, which has about 33,000 clones, approximately 96% seen once. For this clone: Its antigen is currently unknown.

The rearrangement links TRBV15 to TRBJ1-1; D is unclear. The clonotype was recovered from a man aged 25 to 40 with HIV. The sequenced sample was unsorted PBMCs, obtained 6.5 to 6.6 years after starting antiretroviral therapy. In DNA, the CDR3 is TGTGCCACCAGCAGAGATAAGGGCGAGAACACTGAAGCTTTCTTT. It encodes CATSRDKGENTEAFF.